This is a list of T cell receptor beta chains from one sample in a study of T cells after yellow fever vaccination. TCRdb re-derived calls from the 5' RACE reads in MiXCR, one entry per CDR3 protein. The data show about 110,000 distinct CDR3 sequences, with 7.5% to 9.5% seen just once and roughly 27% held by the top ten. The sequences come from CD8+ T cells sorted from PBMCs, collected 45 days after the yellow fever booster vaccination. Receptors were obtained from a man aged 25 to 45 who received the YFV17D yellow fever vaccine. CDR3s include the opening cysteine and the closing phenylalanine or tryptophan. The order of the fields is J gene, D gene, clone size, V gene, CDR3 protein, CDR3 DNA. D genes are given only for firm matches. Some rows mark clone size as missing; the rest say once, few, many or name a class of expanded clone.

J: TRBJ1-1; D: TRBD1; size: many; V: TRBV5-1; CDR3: CASGQVGNTEAFF; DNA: TGCGCCAGCGGACAGGTGGGGAACACTGAAGCTTTCTTT
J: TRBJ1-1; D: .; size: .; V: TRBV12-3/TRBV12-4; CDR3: CASSLVGYEAFF; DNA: TGTGCCAGCAGTTTAGTAGGTTATGAAGCTTTCTTT
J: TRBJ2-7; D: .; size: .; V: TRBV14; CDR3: CASSQVWEQYF; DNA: TGTGCCAGCAGCCAAGTATGGGAGCAGTACTTC
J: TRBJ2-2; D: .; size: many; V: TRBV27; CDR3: CASIDPTGELFF; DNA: TGTGCCAGCATTGACCCCACCGGGGAGCTGTTTTTT
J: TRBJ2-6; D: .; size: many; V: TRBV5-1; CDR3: CASSLRGSGANVLTF; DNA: TGCGCCAGCAGCTTGAGGGGATCTGGGGCCAACGTCCTGACTTTC
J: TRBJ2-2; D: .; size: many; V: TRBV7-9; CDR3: CASSLSNGELFF; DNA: TGTGCCAGCAGCTTATCGAACGGGGAGCTGTTTTTT
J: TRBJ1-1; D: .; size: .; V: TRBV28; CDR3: CASSFRLGSANTEAFF; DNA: TGTGCCAGCAGTTTTAGGCTGGGGTCGGCGAACACTGAAGCTTTCTTT
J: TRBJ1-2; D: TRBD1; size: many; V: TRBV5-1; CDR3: CASSLEGQENYGYTF; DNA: TGCGCCAGCAGCTTGGAAGGACAGGAGAACTATGGCTACACCTTC
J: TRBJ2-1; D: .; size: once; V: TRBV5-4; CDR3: CASTVEASRYNEQFF; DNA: TGTGCCAGCACCGTCGAGGCTAGCCGCTACAATGAGCAGTTCTTC
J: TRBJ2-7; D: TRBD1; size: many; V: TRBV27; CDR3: CASSPPGQGTEQYF; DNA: TGTGCCAGCAGTCCCCCGGGACAGGGTACCGAGCAGTACTTC